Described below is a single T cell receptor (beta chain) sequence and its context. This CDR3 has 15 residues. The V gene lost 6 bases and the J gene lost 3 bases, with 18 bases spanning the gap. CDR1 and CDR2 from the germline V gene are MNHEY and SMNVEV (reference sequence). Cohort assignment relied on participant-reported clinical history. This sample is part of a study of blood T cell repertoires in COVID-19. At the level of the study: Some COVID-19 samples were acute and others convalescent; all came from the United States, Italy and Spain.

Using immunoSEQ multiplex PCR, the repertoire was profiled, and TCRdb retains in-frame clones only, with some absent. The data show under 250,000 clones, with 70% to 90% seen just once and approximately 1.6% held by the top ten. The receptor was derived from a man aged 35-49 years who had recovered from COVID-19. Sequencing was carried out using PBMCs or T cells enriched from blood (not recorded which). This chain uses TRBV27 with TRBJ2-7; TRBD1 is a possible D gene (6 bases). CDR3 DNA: TGTGCCAGCAGCCCACCTAGGGGGAACCTCTACGAGCAGTACTTC. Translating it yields CASSPPRGNLYEQYF.